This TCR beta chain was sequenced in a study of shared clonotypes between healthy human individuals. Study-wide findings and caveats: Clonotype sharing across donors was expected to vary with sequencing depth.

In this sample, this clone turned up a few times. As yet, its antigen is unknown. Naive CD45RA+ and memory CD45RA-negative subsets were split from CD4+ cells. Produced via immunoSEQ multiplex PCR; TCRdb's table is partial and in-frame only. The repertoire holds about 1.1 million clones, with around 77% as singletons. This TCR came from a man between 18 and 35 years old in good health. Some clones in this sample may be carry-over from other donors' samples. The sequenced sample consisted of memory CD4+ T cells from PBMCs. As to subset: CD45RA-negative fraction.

CDR3 amino acids: CALDRGGDTQYF. DNA for the CDR3: TGTGCCTTGGACAGGGGCGGCGATACGCAGTATTTT. This sequence joins TRBV30 and TRBJ2-3, with TRBD1 matching 9 bases. Trimming took 7 bases from V and 6 from J; bases not matched to a gene: 5. The CDR3 runs to 12 residues. Per the germline V gene, CDR1 is GTSNPN and CDR2 is SVGIG (reference sequence).